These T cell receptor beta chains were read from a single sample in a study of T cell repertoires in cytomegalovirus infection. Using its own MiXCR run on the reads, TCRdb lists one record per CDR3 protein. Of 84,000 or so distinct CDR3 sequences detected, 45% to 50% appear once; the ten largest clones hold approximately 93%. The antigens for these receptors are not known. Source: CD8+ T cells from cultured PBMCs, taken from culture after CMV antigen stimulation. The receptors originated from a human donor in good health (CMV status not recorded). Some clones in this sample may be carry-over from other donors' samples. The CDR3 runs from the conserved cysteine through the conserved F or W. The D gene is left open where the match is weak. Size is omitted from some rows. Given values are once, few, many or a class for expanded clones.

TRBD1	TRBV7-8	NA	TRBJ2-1	CASSFIGYRGSTSEQFF	TGTGCCAGCAGCTTCATAGGCTACAGGGGGTCGACAAGTGAGCAGTTCTTC
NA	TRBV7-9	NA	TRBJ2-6	CASSLGKDSGANVLTF	TGTGCCAGCAGTCTAGGGAAGGACTCTGGGGCCAACGTCCTGACTTTC
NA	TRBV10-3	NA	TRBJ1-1	CAISVRERVVTEAFF	TGTGCCATCAGTGTAAGGGAAAGGGTTGTCACTGAAGCTTTCTTT
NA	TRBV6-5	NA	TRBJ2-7	CASSYSAASYEQYF	TGTGCCAGCAGTTACTCGGCAGCTTCCTACGAGCAGTACTTC
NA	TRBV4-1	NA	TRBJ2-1	CASSQVERVQYNEQFF	TGCGCCAGCAGCCAAGTGGAGAGGGTCCAGTACAATGAGCAGTTCTTC
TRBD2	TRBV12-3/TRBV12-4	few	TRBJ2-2	CASRGPGIGGTGELFF	TGTGCCAGCAGGGGGCCTGGCATCGGGGGGACCGGGGAGCTGTTTTTT
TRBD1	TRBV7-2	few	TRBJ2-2	CASRTGTAKNTGELFF	TGTGCCAGCAGGACCGGGACAGCGAAAAACACCGGGGAGCTGTTTTTT
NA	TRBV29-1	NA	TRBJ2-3	CSVEDETLPRTQYF	TGCAGCGTTGAAGATGAGACTCTTCCAAGAACGCAGTATTTT
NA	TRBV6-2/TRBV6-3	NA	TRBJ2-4	CASMGVRQYF	TGTGCCAGCATGGGCGTCAGGCAGTACTTC
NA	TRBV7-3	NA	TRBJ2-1	CASSSRGSSDNEQFF	TGTGCCAGCAGCTCGCGCGGGTCGTCGGACAATGAGCAGTTCTTC
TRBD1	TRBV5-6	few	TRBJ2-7	CASSGDSYEQYF	TGTGCCAGCAGTGGGGACAGCTACGAGCAGTACTTC
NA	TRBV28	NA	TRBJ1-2	CASSFRGSYGYTF	TGTGCCAGCAGTTTCCGGGGGAGCTATGGCTACACCTTC
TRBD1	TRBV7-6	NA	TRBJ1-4	CASSPFGRGGANEKLFF	TGTGCCAGCAGCCCCTTTGGCAGGGGGGGGGCTAATGAAAAACTGTTTTTT
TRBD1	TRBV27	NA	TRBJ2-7	CASSPSGGQDLYEQYF	TGTGCCAGCAGCCCATCCGGGGGACAGGACCTCTACGAGCAGTACTTC
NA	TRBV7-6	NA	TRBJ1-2	CASSYSTGYYGYTF	TGTGCCAGCAGCTATTCAACAGGGTACTATGGCTACACCTTC
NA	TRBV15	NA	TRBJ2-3	CATSRGRQGADTQYF	TGTGCCACCAGCAGAGGAAGGCAGGGCGCAGATACGCAGTATTTT
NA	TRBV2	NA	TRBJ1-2	CASSEFFAPLPRALGGYTF	TGTGCCAGCAGTGAATTTTTCGCCCCCCTCCCGCGGGCTCTTGGTGGCTACACCTTC
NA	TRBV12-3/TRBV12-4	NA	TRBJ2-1	CASSLAASTEQFF	TGTGCCAGCAGTTTAGCGGCATCGACTGAGCAGTTCTTC
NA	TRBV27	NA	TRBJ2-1	CAIANSENEQFF	TGTGCCATCGCCAATAGCGAGAATGAGCAGTTCTTC
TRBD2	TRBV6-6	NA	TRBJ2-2	CASSGTAGTSGTYLNTGELFF	TGTGCCAGCAGTGGGACCGCCGGGACTAGCGGGACCTATTTAAACACCGGGGAGCTGTTTTTT
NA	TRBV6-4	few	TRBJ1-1	CASSPGPTLEAFF	TGTGCCAGCTCCCCGGGACCTACACTTGAAGCTTTCTTT
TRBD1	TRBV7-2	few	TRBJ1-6	CASSLEGQGLNSPLHF	TGTGCCAGCAGCTTAGAGGGACAGGGGTTAAATTCACCCCTCCACTTT
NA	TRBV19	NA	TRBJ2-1	CASSMNRASYNEQFF	TGTGCCAGTAGTATGAACAGGGCTTCCTACAATGAGCAGTTCTTC
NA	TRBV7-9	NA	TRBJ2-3	CASQGQRTSTDTQYF	TGTGCCTCCCAGGGCCAGCGGACTAGCACAGATACGCAGTATTTT
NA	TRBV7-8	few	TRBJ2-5	CASSSSSLTEILEKTQYF	TGTGCCAGCAGCTCATCATCTCTCACGGAAATCCTGGAGAAGACCCAGTACTTC
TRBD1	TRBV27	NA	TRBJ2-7	CASSTGQGAYREQYF	TGTGCCAGCAGTACCGGACAGGGGGCTTACCGCGAGCAGTACTTC
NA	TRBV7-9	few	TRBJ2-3	CASTLPIALSTDTQYF	TGTGCCAGCACCCTTCCGATAGCCCTTAGCACAGATACGCAGTATTTT
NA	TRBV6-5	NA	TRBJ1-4	CASPRIGVPLPRAKLFF	TGTGCCTCCCCCCGGATTGGGGTGCCGTTGCCCCGGGCAAAACTGTTTTTT
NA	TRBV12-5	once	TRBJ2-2	CASGLVLGQGTTGELFF	TGTGCTAGTGGTTTGGTACTGGGGCAGGGTACCACCGGGGAGCTGTTTTTT
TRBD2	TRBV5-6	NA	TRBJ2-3	CASSLERLAGAPTDTQYF	TGTGCCAGCAGCTTGGAGCGGCTAGCGGGGGCACCCACAGATACGCAGTATTTT
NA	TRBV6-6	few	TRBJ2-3	CASSQGDTQYF	TGTGCCAGCAGTCAGGGGGATACGCAGTATTTT